The 32 T cell receptor beta chains in this list originate from one sample, sequenced in a study of human T cells and chemical hapten exposure. TCRdb passed the RACE reads through MiXCR, listing each CDR3 protein once. The sample has around 130,000 distinct CDR3 sequences; approximately 10% are singletons. The time point is: healthy volunteer bleed at 2 weeks. Extraction yielded total RNA from whole blood (unfractionated). The specimen was whole blood. Every receptor here comes from a male donor in good health. Some clones in this sample may be carry-over from other donors' samples.

This clonotype was seen at least ten times. The chain is built from TRBV4-2 and TRBJ2-7; possible D gene TRBD1, 5 bases. Germline CDR1 reads LGHNA; CDR2 reads YNFKEQ. Trimming cost V 0 bases and J 0 bases, with 9 bases left between them. The CDR3 contains 15 residues. This chain's CDR3 is CASSQDRVSSYEQYF. The CDR3 coding sequence is TGTGCCAGCAGCCAAGACAGGGTCAGCTCCTACGAGCAGTACTTC.

The V gene is TRBV7-6, the J gene TRBJ2-3, with 9 bases that match TRBD2. The CDR3 spans 17 residues. V shed 2 bases and J 4 bases; nucleotides not matched to a gene: 10. Germline values: CDR1 SGHVS, CDR2 FNYEAQ. CDR3 amino acids: CASSLRAASGRSDTQYF. In DNA, the CDR3 is TGTGCCAGCAGCTTAAGGGCAGCGAGCGGGAGGTCAGATACGCAGTATTTT.

This clonotype was seen more than once but under ten times. This sequence joins TRBV20-1 and TRBJ1-2; D call uncertain. This CDR3 has 13 residues. The V end lost 1 base, the J end lost 8 bases, and 14 bases lay between the germline ends. Germline V gene sequence: CDR1 DFQATT, CDR2 SNEGSKA (reference sequence). Written as DNA, the CDR3 is TGCAGTGCTAGAGGGGCGCTGTTGGACGGCTACACCTTC. Translated: CSARGALLDGYTF.

The CDR3 reads CASSYGLAGLYNEQFF. The CDR3 bases are TGTGCCAGCAGTTACGGACTAGCGGGTCTCTACAATGAGCAGTTCTTC. The chain recombines TRBV6-2 or TRBV6-3 with TRBJ2-1, with TRBD2 matching over 11 bases. With V trimmed by 2 bases and J by 3 bases, 3 bases remained unmatched. CDR1 and CDR2 (germline): MNHEY, SVGEGT. This CDR3 is 16 amino acids long.

In this sample, this clonotype turned up a few times. This CDR3 reads CAISVGDRIDEQYF. CDR3 DNA sequence: TGTGCCATCAGTGTGGGGGACAGGATCGACGAGCAGTACTTC. The V call is TRBV10-3, the J call TRBJ2-7; 8 positions agree with TRBD1. The V and J ends lost 4 bases and 5 bases, in that order; junction bases with no gene match: 7. CDR3 length: 14 residues. CDR1 is ENHRY, CDR2 SYGVKD, per germline.

This clonotype has at least ten counts. The chain joins TRBV11-2 to TRBJ2-2; D uncertain. CDR3 length equals 15 residues. The V and J ends lost 3 bases and 0 bases respectively, with 8 bases between them. Germline assignment: CDR1 SGHAT and CDR2 FQNNGV. In DNA form, the CDR3 reads TGTGCCAGCAGCTTCTACCTCGCGAACACCGGGGAGCTGTTTTTT. This translates into CASSFYLANTGELFF.

This clonotype was counted a few times. The gene calls are TRBV5-1 and TRBJ2-3, with 7 bases matching TRBD2. Germline V gene data show CDR1 as SGHRS and CDR2 as YFSETQ. V shed 4 bases and J 1 base; nucleotides not matched to a gene: 9. This CDR3 has 16 amino acids. The CDR3 nucleotides are TGCGCCAGCAGCGTGGGAGGGCCTTTTGGCACAGATACGCAGTATTTT. This translates into CASSVGGPFGTDTQYF.

This clonotype has only a few counts. This chain connects TRBV6-5 to TRBJ2-7; D is perhaps TRBD1 (6 bases). Germline lookup yields CDR1 MNHEY and CDR2 SVGAGI. Trimming pared 5 bases from V and 4 bases from J, leaving 18 bases between. There are 15 residues in the CDR3. The CDR3 DNA reads as TGTGCCAGCAGTCCAGGGGTTACCCCGAGTTACGAGCAGTACTTC. This encodes CASSPGVTPSYEQYF.

The sample holds many counts of this clonotype. The J gene is TRBJ1-2, the V gene TRBV12-3 or TRBV12-4; 7 bases map to TRBD1. The trim removed 3 bases at V and 7 bases at J, leaving 5 bases unmatched. The CDR3 runs 13 residues. CDR3 sequence (DNA): TGTGCCAGCAGTTTCTCGTCAGGGGGTGGCTACACCTTC. It encodes CASSFSSGGGYTF.

The sample holds many counts of this clonotype. The chain carries TRBV6-6 and TRBJ2-1; TRBD1 agrees at 7 bases. The germline CDR1 and CDR2 sequences are MNHNY and SVGAGI (reference sequence). There are 14 residues in the CDR3. V lost 7 bases and J lost 9; bases outside the gene matches: 12. CDR3 DNA: TGTGCCAGCACCAAGGGGGCAGGTGGCGTTGAGCAGTTCTTC. Translating gives CASTKGAGGVEQFF.

This clonotype has ten or more counts. This chain links TRBV5-1 with TRBJ2-7; 13 bases are a match to TRBD2. The CDR3 loop spans 17 amino acids. Germline loops: CDR1 SGHRS, CDR2 YFSETQ. V shed 1 base, J shed 3 bases, and the junction held 7 bases outside the gene matches. CDR3 in DNA: TGCGCCAGCAGCTTGACCGGACTAGCGGGGGACATCTACGAGCAGTACTTC. Its translation: CASSLTGLAGDIYEQYF.

The chain combines TRBV29-1 with TRBJ1-1, with D possibly TRBD1 on 5 matching bases. Deletions cut 2 bases from V and 4 bases from J, with 11 bases between. The CDR3 consists of 13 residues. Germline assignment: CDR1 SQVTM and CDR2 ANQGSEA. CDR3 in DNA: TGCAGCGTTGAATTTGGCCAGGGCACTGAAGCTTTCTTT. Translated, it gives CSVEFGQGTEAFF.

This clonotype was seen a handful of times. V gene TRBV12-3 or TRBV12-4 combines with J gene TRBJ2-1; D is unresolved. The CDR3 spans 12 residues. Trimming shortened V by 4 bases and J by 9 bases, and 10 bases separated the two germline ends. The CDR3 protein is CASSYSSTEQFF. Here the CDR3 DNA reads TGTGCCAGCAGTTACTCCTCGACTGAGCAGTTCTTC.

This clonotype was seen many times. The chain carries TRBV20-1 and TRBJ2-5; 9 bases map to TRBD2. The CDR3 totals 15 residues. Trimming at V came to 3 bases and at J to 5 bases, leaving 10 bases not matched to a gene. Germline V gene lookup returns CDR1 DFQATT and CDR2 SNEGSKA (reference sequence). CDR3 DNA: TGCAGTGCTAGTACAGTGCGGGGGGGCCGGGAGACCCAGTACTTC. Translating it yields CSASTVRGGRETQYF.

This clonotype occurred many times. The chain uses TRBV12-3 or TRBV12-4 and TRBJ2-5; possible D gene TRBD2, 5 bases. The V end lost 5 bases, the J end lost 4 bases, and 11 bases lay between the germline ends. The CDR3 length is 13 residues. CDR3 loop: CASSRPEGETQYF. CDR3 nucleotide sequence: TGTGCCAGCAGTCGACCCGAGGGAGAGACCCAGTACTTC.

The CDR3 DNA is TGTGCCAGCAGCCAAGCCCGGATTGCTACTAATGAAAAACTGTTTTTT. As protein: CASSQARIATNEKLFF. The V and J genes are TRBV14 and TRBJ1-4; D is unclear. The CDR3 is made up of 16 amino acids. The germline gives CDR1 SGHDN, CDR2 FVKESK. V lost 1 base to trimming and J lost 2 bases, with 11 bases between them.

The chain combines TRBV29-1 with TRBJ2-3, with 7 bases that match TRBD1. Germline V gene data show CDR1 as SQVTM and CDR2 as ANQGSEA. V lost 3 bases and J lost 2; bases outside the gene matches: 5. The CDR3 length is 14 residues. Here the CDR3 DNA reads TGCAGCGTTGATGAGGGGGCCCCCACAGATACGCAGTATTTT. Its translation is CSVDEGAPTDTQYF.

The gene calls are TRBV15 and TRBJ1-3, with D tentatively TRBD1 (6 bases). The CDR3 runs 14 residues. CDR1 is LNHNV and CDR2 is YYDKDF in the germline V gene (reference sequence). Trimming left V 3 bases short and J 4 bases short, with 10 bases between. The CDR3 loop is CATSRSGVGNTIYF. The CDR3 bases are TGTGCCACCAGCAGGTCAGGGGTCGGAAACACCATATATTTT.

The V call is TRBV29-1, the J call TRBJ1-5; D is undetermined. Germline loops: CDR1 SQVTM, CDR2 ANQGSEA. The V end was cut by 4 bases, the J end by 3 bases, with 7 bases between. The CDR3 spans 12 residues. CDR3 loop: CSVADFNQPQHF. CDR3 sequence (DNA): TGCAGCGTTGCAGATTTCAATCAGCCCCAGCATTTT.

Regarding this clonotype: The junction and the germline gene differ at one end; a read error may be behind it. The CDR3 spells CSIEGYNEQFF. CDR3 coding DNA: TGCAGCATTGAAGGTTACAATGAGCAGTTCTTC. The chain recombines TRBV29-1 with TRBJ2-1; D uncertain. In germline, CDR1 is SQVTM, CDR2 ANQGSEA. The CDR3 spans 11 residues.

In this sample, this clonotype turned up a few times. The chain recombines TRBV14 with TRBJ1-1, with D tentatively TRBD1 (5 bases). Germline V gene data show CDR1 as SGHDN and CDR2 as FVKESK. CDR3 size: 17 residues. V was trimmed by 1 base and J by 3 bases, leaving 18 bases between them. The CDR3 region is CASSQVGRGEMDTEAFF. The CDR3 coding sequence is TGTGCCAGCAGCCAAGTAGGGAGGGGAGAAATGGACACTGAAGCTTTCTTT.

This clonotype was detected ten times or more. The chain has TRBV5-1 and TRBJ2-6; D possibly corresponds to TRBD1 (6 bases). The germline V gene encodes CDR1 SGHRS and CDR2 YFSETQ. The CDR3 runs to 15 residues. Between the trimmed V and J ends, which lost 7 bases and 2 bases, there was a span of 13 bases. As DNA, the CDR3 is TGCGCCAGCTTTGACAGGACGGCTGGGGCCAACGTCCTGACTTTC. The encoded protein is CASFDRTAGANVLTF.

This clonotype was seen a few times. The chain combines TRBV5-1 with TRBJ1-1; perhaps TRBD1 as D (6 bases). This CDR3 comprises 16 residues. Trimming took off 0 bases at V and 1 base at J, with 13 bases between the two ends. Germline V CDR1 and CDR2: SGHRS, YFSETQ. CDR3 amino acids: CASSLETAGENTEAFF. In DNA form, the CDR3 reads TGCGCCAGCAGCTTGGAAACGGCAGGGGAGAACACTGAAGCTTTCTTT.

This clonotype was counted only a few times. The chain recombines TRBV7-9 with TRBJ1-5; D is undetermined. In germline, CDR1 is SEHNR, CDR2 FQNEAQ (reference sequence). The V and J ends lost 4 bases and 0 bases respectively, with 13 bases between them. This CDR3 has 16 residues. The chain's CDR3 is CASSWETGPSNQPQHF. The CDR3, as DNA: TGTGCCAGCAGCTGGGAGACGGGCCCTAGCAATCAGCCCCAGCATTTT.

This clonotype has just a few counts. The chain has TRBV7-9 and TRBJ2-5; unclear D gene. The CDR3 is made up of 18 amino acids. Trimming removed 1 base at V and 5 bases at J, with 23 bases between. Germline loops: CDR1 SEHNR, CDR2 FQNEAQ (reference sequence). The chain's CDR3 is CASSLEKGNADGRETQYF. CDR3 DNA sequence: TGTGCCAGCAGCTTAGAGAAAGGGAACGCGGACGGCAGGGAGACCCAGTACTTC.

V gene TRBV12-3 or TRBV12-4 combines with J gene TRBJ1-5, with a weak D call TRBD1 (6 bases). V lost 4 bases, J lost 0 bases, and 7 bases lay in between. The CDR3 has 14 amino acids. Here the CDR3 reads CASSWTDSNQPQHF. In DNA, the CDR3 is TGTGCCAGCAGTTGGACAGATAGCAATCAGCCCCAGCATTTT.

This clonotype came up many times. V is TRBV6-5 and J is TRBJ1-5; no reliable D call. Trimming took off 2 bases at V and 3 bases at J, with 8 bases between the two ends. Germline values: CDR1 MNHEY, CDR2 SVGAGI. The CDR3 is 14 residues long. The CDR3 here is CASSYAGINQPQHF. The CDR3 bases are TGTGCCAGCAGTTACGCGGGGATCAATCAGCCCCAGCATTTT.

In this sample, this clonotype turned up a few times. The chain recombines TRBV27 with TRBJ1-6, with 12 bases lining up with TRBD1. V shed 6 bases, J shed 7 bases, and the junction held 4 bases outside the gene matches. This CDR3 is 15 amino acids long. Germline CDR1 and CDR2: MNHEY and SMNVEV (reference sequence). The CDR3 reads CASRGQGAGNSPLHF. In DNA, the CDR3 is TGTGCCAGCAGGGGACAGGGGGCTGGGAATTCACCCCTCCACTTT.

Ten or more counts support this clonotype. This may be a read error, as it is one base from a much larger clone. The chain employs TRBV2 and TRBJ2-3, with D tentatively TRBD1 (5 bases). V was trimmed by 4 bases and J by 2 bases, leaving 7 bases between them. Germline lookup yields CDR1 SNHLY and CDR2 FYNNEI. The CDR3 is made up of 13 amino acids. The CDR3 sequence is CASSARDTDTQYF. The CDR3 DNA reads TGTGCCAGCAGTGCCAGGGACACAGATACGCAGTATTTT.

This rearrangement joins TRBV6-5 to TRBJ1-5, with a possible D match to TRBD1 (5 bases). The V gene lost 3 bases and the J gene lost 2 bases, with 8 bases spanning the gap. Germline V gene sequence: CDR1 MNHEY, CDR2 SVGAGI. The CDR3 has 14 amino acids. The CDR3, as DNA: TGTGCCAGCAGTTATCAGGGCGGCAATCAGCCCCAGCATTTT. This gives the protein CASSYQGGNQPQHF.

V is TRBV25-1 and J is TRBJ2-1; D possibly matches TRBD1 or TRBD2 (5 bases each). The CDR3 totals 13 residues. With 4 bases removed from V and 9 bases from J, the gap between germline ends came to 13 bases. Germline V gene sequence: CDR1 MGHDK, CDR2 SYGVNS. The chain's CDR3 is CASSGGTAGEQFF. The CDR3 DNA is TGTGCCAGCAGTGGTGGGACCGCGGGTGAGCAGTTCTTC. Together with reference TRBV25-1 and TRBJ2-1, the CDR3 gives the full variable domain: EADIYQTPRYLVIGTGKKITLECSQTMGHDKMYWYQQDPGMELHLIHYSYGVNSTEKGDLSSESTVSRIRTEHFPLTLESARPSHTSQYLCASSGGTAGEQFFGPGTRLTVL.

This clonotype has a handful of counts. V usage is TRBV5-4 and J usage is TRBJ2-1; 14 bases match TRBD2. Trimming cost V 4 bases and J 5 bases; bases outside gene matches: 2. The CDR3 runs to 15 residues. CDR1 SGHNT and CDR2 YYREEE come from the germline V gene (reference sequence). The CDR3 protein is CASSGGLAGDNEQFF. For the CDR3, the DNA is TGTGCCAGCAGCGGGGGACTAGCGGGGGACAATGAGCAGTTCTTC. Looking up the rest from reference TRBV5-4 and TRBJ2-1 gives the full variable domain: ETGVTQSPTHLIKTRGQQVTLRCSSQSGHNTVSWYQQALGQGPQFIFQYYREEENGRGNFPPRFSGLQFPNYSSELNVNALELDDSALYLCASSGGLAGDNEQFFGPGTRLTVL.